This entry describes one T cell receptor beta chain. Antigen: not known. The data stem from a study of siplizumab effects on memory and regulatory T cells. Unstimulated naive, memory, effector memory and TEMRA subsets underwent sequencing in a few donor pairs. Trimming at V came to 3 bases and at J to 5 bases, leaving 5 bases not matched to a gene. The germline gives CDR1 SGHTA, CDR2 FQGTGA. The CDR3 spans 15 residues. This table comes from immunoSEQ multiplex PCR, and its TCRdb copy is limited to in-frame clones, with some not included. The profile covers over 45,000 clones, with about 98% appearing a single time and 0.95% to 1.4% taken by the ten largest. General study results and limits: Siplizumab significantly brought down the alloreactive sequences that trace back to unstimulated CD4+ memory cells. Memory cells seemed less diverse than naive T cells, which also seemed major contributors to the alloresponse.

The J gene is TRBJ2-5, the V gene TRBV7-3; 11 bases agree with TRBD2. This TCR was recovered from a human donor in good health. The material sequenced was naive CD8+ T cells sorted from blood. CDR3 nucleotides: TGTGCCAGCAGCTTGACTAGCGGGAAGGGGGAGACCCAGTACTTC. It translates to CASSLTSGKGETQYF.